The present T cell receptor (beta chain) was sequenced within a study of cytomegalovirus exposure and HLA in healthy donors. Study-wide findings and caveats: At a 0.05 false discovery rate, a later analysis found roughly 17,000 TCR beta sequences to be associated with HLA alleles. Later analysis demonstrated an association between a missense DCLRE1C variant and TCR beta V- and J-gene trimming. Analysis performed later showed TCR beta chains linked to HLA being more clonally expanded than equally common others.

13 Jbeta primers and 60 Vbeta primers were used for the PCR. This table comes from immunoSEQ multiplex PCR, and its TCRdb copy is limited to in-frame clones, with some not included. Of 120,000 to 150,000 clones listed, nearly 80% are singletons. The CDR3 has 14 residues. CDR1 and CDR2 (germline): SEHNR, FQNEAQ (reference sequence). For this clone: Antigen: not known. Germline is not matched at one junction end, which may reflect a read error.

These donors counted as nominally healthy when sampled, but unrecorded immune exposures were likely. The receptor was derived from a male donor in good health and CMV-seronegative. The specimen was PBMCs. The chain is built from TRBV7-9 and TRBJ2-7; possibly TRBD2 for D (7 bases). This CDR3 is CSSSLGGGSYEQYF. The CDR3 coding sequence is TGTTCCAGCAGCTTAGGGGGGGGGTCCTACGAGCAGTACTTC.